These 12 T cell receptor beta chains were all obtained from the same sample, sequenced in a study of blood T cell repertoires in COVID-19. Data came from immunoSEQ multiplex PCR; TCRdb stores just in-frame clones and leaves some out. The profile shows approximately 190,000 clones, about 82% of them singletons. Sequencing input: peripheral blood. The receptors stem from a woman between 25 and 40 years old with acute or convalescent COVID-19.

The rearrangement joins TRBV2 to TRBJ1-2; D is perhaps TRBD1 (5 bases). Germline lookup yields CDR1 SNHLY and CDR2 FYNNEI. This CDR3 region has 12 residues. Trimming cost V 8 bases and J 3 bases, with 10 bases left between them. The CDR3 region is CASGAGYYGYTF. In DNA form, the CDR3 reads TGTGCCAGCGGGGCGGGGTACTATGGCTACACCTTC. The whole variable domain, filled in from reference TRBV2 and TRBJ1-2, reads EPEVTQTPSHQVTQMGQEVILRCVPISNHLYFYWYRQILGQKVEFLVSFYNNEISEKSEIFDDQFSVERPDGSNFTLKIRSTKLEDSAMYFCASGAGYYGYTFGSGTRLTVV.

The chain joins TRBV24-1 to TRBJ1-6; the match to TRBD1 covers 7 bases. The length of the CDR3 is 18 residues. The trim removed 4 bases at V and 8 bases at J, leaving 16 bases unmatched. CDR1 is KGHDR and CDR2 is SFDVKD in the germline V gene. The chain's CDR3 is CATSDQDRPPLVHSPLHF. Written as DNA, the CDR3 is TGTGCCACCAGTGACCAGGACAGGCCCCCTTTAGTACATTCACCCCTCCACTTT.

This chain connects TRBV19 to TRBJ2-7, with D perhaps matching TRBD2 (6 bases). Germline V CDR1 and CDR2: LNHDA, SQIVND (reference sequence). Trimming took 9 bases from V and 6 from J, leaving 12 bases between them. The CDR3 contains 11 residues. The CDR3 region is CARRRGSEQYF. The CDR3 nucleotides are TGTGCCAGGCGGAGGGGAAGCGAGCAGTACTTC.

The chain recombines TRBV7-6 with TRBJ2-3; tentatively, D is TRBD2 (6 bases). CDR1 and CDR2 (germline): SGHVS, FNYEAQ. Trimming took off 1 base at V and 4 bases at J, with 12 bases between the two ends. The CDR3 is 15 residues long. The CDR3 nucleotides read TGTGCCAGCAGCTTAGGCGGGAATAGGGCAGATACGCAGTATTTT. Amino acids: CASSLGGNRADTQYF. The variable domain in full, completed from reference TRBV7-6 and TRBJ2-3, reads GAGVSQSPRYKVTKRGQDVALRCDPISGHVSLYWYRQALGQGPEFLTYFNYEAQQDKSGLPNDRFSAERPEGSISTLTIQRTEQRDSAMYRCASSLGGNRADTQYFGPGTRLTVL.

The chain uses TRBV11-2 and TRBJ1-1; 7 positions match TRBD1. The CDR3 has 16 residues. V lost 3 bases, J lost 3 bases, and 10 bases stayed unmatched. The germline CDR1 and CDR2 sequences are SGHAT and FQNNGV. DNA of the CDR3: TGTGCCAGCAGCTTTGCCTTACAGGGGATGGACACTGAAGCTTTCTTT. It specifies CASSFALQGMDTEAFF.

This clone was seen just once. In DNA form, the CDR3 reads TGTGCCAGCAGCTTGGGGCAAGGAGATGAAGCTTTCTTT. This codes for CASSLGQGDEAFF. The chain couples TRBV5-5 to TRBJ1-1; D is undetermined. V lost 0 bases and J lost 7, with 10 bases in between. Germline V gene sequence: CDR1 SGHKS, CDR2 YYEKEE (reference sequence). This CDR3 spans 13 amino acids.

For the CDR3, the DNA is TGTGCCAGCAGCCAATCACCAGGGGCCCGCACTGAAGCTTTCTTT. Translated: CASSQSPGARTEAFF. The chain employs TRBV3-1 (or the pseudogene TRBV3-2) and TRBJ1-1; a weak D match, TRBD1 (6 bases). From germline, CDR1 is LGHDT and CDR2 YNNKEL (reference sequence). The CDR3 spans 15 residues. The V gene lost 2 bases and the J gene lost 4 bases, with 14 bases spanning the gap.

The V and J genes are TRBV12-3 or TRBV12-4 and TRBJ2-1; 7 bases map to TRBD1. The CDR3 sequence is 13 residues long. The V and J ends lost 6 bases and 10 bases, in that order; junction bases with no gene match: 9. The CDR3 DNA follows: TGTGCCAGCAGGGACAGGCTTAGGTCCGAGCAGTTCTTC. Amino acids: CASRDRLRSEQFF.

The CDR3 spells CASRNEGTVHGYTF. The CDR3 DNA follows: TGTGCCAGCAGAAACGAGGGGACTGTACATGGCTACACCTTC. The chain combines TRBV28 with TRBJ1-2, with TRBD1 as a possible D gene (5 bases). The ends were cut back, 6 bases at V and 6 bases at J, with 17 bases in the middle. This CDR3 has 14 residues. Germline CDR1 reads MDHEN; CDR2 reads SYDVKM.

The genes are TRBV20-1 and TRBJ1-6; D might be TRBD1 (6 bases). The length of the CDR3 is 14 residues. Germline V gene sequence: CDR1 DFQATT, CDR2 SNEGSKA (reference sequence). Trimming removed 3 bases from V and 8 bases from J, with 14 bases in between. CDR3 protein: CSASGQGLDSPLHF. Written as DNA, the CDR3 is TGCAGTGCTAGTGGCCAGGGGTTGGATTCACCCCTCCACTTT.

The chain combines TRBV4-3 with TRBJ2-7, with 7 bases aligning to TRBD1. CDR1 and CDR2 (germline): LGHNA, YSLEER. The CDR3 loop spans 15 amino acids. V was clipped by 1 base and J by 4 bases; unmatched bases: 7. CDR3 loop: CASSQGTGVGYEQYF. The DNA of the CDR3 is TGCGCCAGCAGCCAAGGCACAGGGGTCGGTTACGAGCAGTACTTC.

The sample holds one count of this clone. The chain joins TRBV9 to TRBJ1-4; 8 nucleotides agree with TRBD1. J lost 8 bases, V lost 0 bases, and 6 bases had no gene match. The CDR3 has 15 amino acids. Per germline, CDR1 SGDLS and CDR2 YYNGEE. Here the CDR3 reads CASSVEGQGAEKLFF. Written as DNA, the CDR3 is TGTGCCAGCAGCGTAGAGGGGCAGGGGGCGGAAAAACTGTTTTTT.